The rows below give T cell receptor beta chains drawn from one sample of a study of blood T cell repertoires in COVID-19. The repertoire was sequenced with immunoSEQ multiplex PCR; TCRdb's copy has only in-frame clones and lacks some. Counted here are hundreds of thousands of clones, about 85% occurring once; the ten biggest clones make up approximately 2%. The material sequenced was PBMCs or T cells enriched from blood (not recorded which). These receptors were taken from a woman younger than 30 with acute COVID-19. The CDR3 runs from the conserved cysteine through the conserved F or W. A D gene is named only where the DNA matches it firmly. Clone size is given for some rows only: seen once, a few or many times, or a class if the clone is expanded.

size | J | V | D | CDR3 | DNA
NA | TRBJ1-3 | TRBV9 | TRBD1 | CASSVAPGGYSGNTIYF | TGTGCCAGCAGCGTGGCCCCAGGGGGCTACTCTGGAAACACCATATATTTT
once | TRBJ1-5 | TRBV5-8 | NA | CASTDRGGIDQPQHF | TGTGCCAGCACCGACCGCGGAGGCATAGATCAGCCCCAGCATTTT
NA | TRBJ1-5 | TRBV6-2/TRBV6-3 | NA | CASSYTRENQPQHF | TGTGCCAGCAGTTACACACGGGAGAATCAGCCCCAGCATTTT
NA | TRBJ2-7 | TRBV2 | TRBD1 | CASRPGTGGYEQYF | TGTGCCAGCAGACCCGGGACAGGGGGTTATGAGCAGTACTTC
NA | TRBJ2-1 | TRBV5-4 | TRBD2 | CASSITGTSYNEQFF | TGTGCCAGCAGCATAACCGGGACTAGCTACAATGAGCAGTTCTTC
NA | TRBJ2-3 | TRBV13 | TRBD1 | CASSLRGTGGGTQYF | TGTGCCAGCAGCTTAAGGGGGACAGGGGGCGGGACGCAGTATTTT
NA | TRBJ2-5 | TRBV5-1 | NA | CASSLIVQETQYF | TGCGCCAGCAGCTTGATAGTGCAAGAGACCCAGTACTTC
NA | TRBJ2-7 | TRBV9 | NA | CASSVRSTGPYEQYF | TGTGCCAGCAGCGTAAGATCCACAGGGCCCTACGAGCAGTACTTC
NA | TRBJ1-2 | TRBV5-4 | NA | CASALRGGIGYTF | TGTGCCAGCGCGCTAAGGGGCGGGATTGGCTACACCTTC
NA | TRBJ1-2 | TRBV5-5 | TRBD1 | CASSTTTGAYGYTF | TGTGCCAGCAGCACGACGACAGGGGCCTATGGCTACACCTTC
NA | TRBJ2-7 | TRBV9 | NA | CASSVGYQGGYEQYF | TGTGCCAGCAGCGTAGGTTATCAGGGAGGCTACGAGCAGTACTTC
NA | TRBJ1-6 | TRBV7-3 | TRBD1 | CASSPTGTGDSPLHF | TGTGCCAGCAGCCCGACCGGGACAGGCGATTCACCCCTCCACTTT
once | TRBJ1-1 | TRBV10-3 | NA | CAISPGHEAFF | TGTGCCATCAGTCCCGGACACGAAGCTTTCTTT
NA | TRBJ2-1 | TRBV2 | TRBD1 | CATRTGRYNEQFF | TGTGCCACCCGGACAGGGAGATACAATGAGCAGTTCTTC
NA | TRBJ2-7 | TRBV6-2/TRBV6-3 | TRBD1 | CASSYSVDRGGYEQYF | TGTGCCAGCAGTTACTCGGTCGACAGGGGGGGCTACGAGCAGTACTTC
once | TRBJ1-5 | TRBV28 | NA | CASSPLDSGSQPQHF | TGTGCCAGCAGCCCGCTGGACAGCGGCAGTCAGCCCCAGCATTTT
NA | TRBJ2-1 | TRBV20-1 | TRBD1 | CSAGQGHEQFF | TGCAGTGCAGGACAGGGCCATGAGCAGTTCTTC
NA | TRBJ1-2 | TRBV4-3 | NA | CASSQDLERGGYTF | TGCGCCAGCAGCCAAGACCTTGAGCGGGGCGGCTACACCTTC
NA | TRBJ1-5 | TRBV19 | TRBD1 | CASSRDSHPSRNQPQHF | TGTGCCAGTAGTAGGGACAGCCATCCTAGTCGCAATCAGCCCCAGCATTTT
NA | TRBJ1-1 | TRBV5-6 | NA | CASSLTRAEAFF | TGTGCCAGCAGCTTGACTCGGGCTGAAGCTTTCTTT
NA | TRBJ1-1 | TRBV3-1/TRBV3-2 | TRBD1 | CASSHRTGDKNTEAFF | TGTGCCAGCAGCCATAGGACAGGGGACAAGAACACTGAAGCTTTCTTT
NA | TRBJ2-7 | TRBV7-2 | TRBD1 | CASSMGQGQYEQYF | TGTGCCAGCAGCATGGGACAGGGGCAGTACGAGCAGTACTTC
NA | TRBJ1-1 | TRBV5-1 | NA | CASRDNTEAFF | TGCGCCAGCCGGGATAACACTGAAGCTTTCTTT
NA | TRBJ1-4 | TRBV14 | TRBD1 | CASSQDLGTGNEKLFF | TGTGCCAGCAGCCAAGATTTGGGGACAGGGAACGAAAAACTGTTTTTT
NA | TRBJ2-1 | TRBV7-7 | NA | CASSVTGSSYNEQFF | TGTGCCAGCAGCGTTACAGGGAGCTCCTACAATGAGCAGTTCTTC
NA | TRBJ1-1 | TRBV7-3 | NA | CASSLTLITENTEAFF | TGTGCCAGCAGCTTAACGTTAATAACAGAGAACACTGAAGCTTTCTTT
NA | TRBJ1-1 | TRBV4-1 | NA | CASSWRENTEAFF | TGCGCCAGCAGCTGGCGGGAGAACACTGAAGCTTTCTTT
NA | TRBJ1-2 | TRBV5-1 | NA | CASSLTGPPGYGYTF | TGCGCCAGCAGCTTGACAGGACCCCCCGGCTATGGCTACACCTTC
NA | TRBJ2-2 | TRBV19 | TRBD1 | CASSIGLQGATGELFF | TGTGCCAGTAGTATAGGACTACAGGGGGCAACCGGGGAGCTGTTTTTT
NA | TRBJ1-3 | TRBV3-1/TRBV3-2 | NA | CASSQGPGNTIYF | TGTGCCAGCAGCCAAGGTCCGGGAAACACCATATATTTT
NA | TRBJ2-1 | TRBV5-4 | TRBD2 | CASSLWASGRDEQFF | TGTGCCAGCAGCTTGTGGGCTAGCGGGAGAGATGAGCAGTTCTTC
NA | TRBJ2-1 | TRBV5-6 | TRBD1 | CASSLGQGWNEQFF | TGTGCCAGCAGCTTAGGACAGGGTTGGAATGAGCAGTTCTTC
NA | TRBJ2-4 | TRBV18 | NA | CASSPPPSLGKNIQYF | TGTGCCAGCTCACCACCTCCTAGTCTCGGCAAAAACATTCAGTACTTC
once | TRBJ2-7 | TRBV28 | NA | CASSPQGAQYF | TGTGCCAGCAGCCCTCAAGGGGCGCAGTACTTC
NA | TRBJ2-1 | TRBV27 | NA | CASSLVGYYNEQFF | TGTGCCAGCAGTTTGGTCGGGTACTACAATGAGCAGTTCTTC
few | TRBJ1-4 | TRBV30 | NA | CAWSVGQGREKLFF | TGTGCCTGGAGTGTCGGGCAGGGTAGAGAAAAACTGTTTTTT
NA | TRBJ1-6 | TRBV6-1 | NA | CASSEQGNSPLHF | TGTGCCAGCAGTGAGCAGGGGAACTCACCCCTCCACTTT
NA | TRBJ1-1 | TRBV7-3 | TRBD1 | CASSRQGGSTEAFF | TGTGCCAGCAGCCGACAGGGTGGAAGCACTGAAGCTTTCTTT
NA | TRBJ2-7 | TRBV7-2 | TRBD2 | CASSLPSGFYEQYF | TGTGCCAGCAGCCTGCCTAGCGGCTTCTACGAGCAGTACTTC
NA | TRBJ2-5 | TRBV10-3 | NA | CAISESSDQETQYF | TGTGCCATCAGTGAGTCTTCCGACCAAGAGACCCAGTACTTC
few | TRBJ1-2 | TRBV9 | NA | CASSEGHFNYGYTF | TGTGCCAGCAGCGAGGGACACTTCAACTATGGCTACACCTTC
NA | TRBJ2-3 | TRBV2 | NA | CASSGPGHSTDTQYF | TGTGCCAGCAGCGGACCGGGACACAGCACAGATACGCAGTATTTT
NA | TRBJ1-2 | TRBV29-1 | NA | CSAGKDRDFYGYTF | TGCAGCGCGGGCAAGGACAGAGATTTCTATGGCTACACCTTC
once | TRBJ1-4 | TRBV7-9 | NA | CASSLVLDEKLFF | TGTGCCAGCAGCTTAGTTCTTGATGAAAAACTGTTTTTT
NA | TRBJ1-1 | TRBV29-1 | NA | CSGRNTEAFF | TGCAGCGGTAGGAACACTGAAGCTTTCTTT
once | TRBJ2-1 | TRBV5-1 | TRBD1 | CASSLEGQGGNEQFF | TGCGCCAGCAGCTTGGAGGGACAGGGAGGCAATGAGCAGTTCTTC
NA | TRBJ1-6 | TRBV6-1 | NA | CASSALTVLSYNSPLHF | TGTGCCAGCAGTGCATTGACAGTTCTCTCCTATAATTCACCCCTCCACTTT
few | TRBJ1-2 | TRBV6-4 | NA | CASSDSDSGGYTF | TGTGCCAGCAGTGACTCAGACAGCGGGGGCTACACCTTC
NA | TRBJ2-1 | TRBV6-5 | NA | CASSPQGGYNEQFF | TGTGCCAGCAGTCCGCAAGGCGGATACAATGAGCAGTTCTTC
NA | TRBJ1-2 | TRBV27 | NA | CASSLQGPSNYGYTF | TGTGCCAGCAGTTTACAGGGGCCGTCTAACTATGGCTACACCTTC
NA | TRBJ2-5 | TRBV25-1 | NA | CASSEGDSWGQETQYF | TGTGCCAGCAGTGAAGGGGACTCGTGGGGCCAAGAGACCCAGTACTTC
NA | TRBJ1-5 | TRBV19 | NA | CASSWSGRLDQPQHF | TGTGCCAGTAGTTGGTCAGGGCGATTGGATCAGCCCCAGCATTTT
NA | TRBJ2-3 | TRBV28 | TRBD1 | CASSLWDRNTDTQYF | TGTGCCAGCAGTTTATGGGACAGGAACACAGATACGCAGTATTTT
NA | TRBJ2-4 | TRBV10-3 | NA | CAISGSSRENIQYF | TGTGCCATCAGTGGGTCTAGCAGGGAAAACATTCAGTACTTC
NA | TRBJ2-1 | TRBV7-9 | NA | CASSLAIRWIGDEQFF | TGTGCCAGCAGCTTGGCCATAAGGTGGATTGGAGATGAGCAGTTCTTC
NA | TRBJ1-1 | TRBV9 | TRBD1 | CASSPRGDSTEAFF | TGTGCCAGCAGCCCGAGAGGGGACAGTACTGAAGCTTTCTTT
NA | TRBJ2-7 | TRBV11-2 | NA | CASSPPGTYYYEQYF | TGTGCCAGCAGCCCACCCGGGACTTATTACTACGAGCAGTACTTC